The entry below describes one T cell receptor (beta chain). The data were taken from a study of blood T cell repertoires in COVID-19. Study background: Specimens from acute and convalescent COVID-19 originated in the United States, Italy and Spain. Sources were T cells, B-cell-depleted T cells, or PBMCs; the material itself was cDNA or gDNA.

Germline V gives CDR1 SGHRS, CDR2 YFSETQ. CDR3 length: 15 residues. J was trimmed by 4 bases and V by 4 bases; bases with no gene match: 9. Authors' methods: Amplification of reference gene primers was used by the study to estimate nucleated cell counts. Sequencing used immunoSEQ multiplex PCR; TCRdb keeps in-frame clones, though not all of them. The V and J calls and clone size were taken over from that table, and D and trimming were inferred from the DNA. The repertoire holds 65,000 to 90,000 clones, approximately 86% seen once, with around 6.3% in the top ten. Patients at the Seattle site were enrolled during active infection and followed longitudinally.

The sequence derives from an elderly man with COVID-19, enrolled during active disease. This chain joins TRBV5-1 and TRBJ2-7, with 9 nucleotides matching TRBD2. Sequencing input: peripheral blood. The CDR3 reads CASSPVTSGVYEQYF. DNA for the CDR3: TGCGCCAGCAGCCCTGTGACTAGCGGAGTATACGAGCAGTACTTC.